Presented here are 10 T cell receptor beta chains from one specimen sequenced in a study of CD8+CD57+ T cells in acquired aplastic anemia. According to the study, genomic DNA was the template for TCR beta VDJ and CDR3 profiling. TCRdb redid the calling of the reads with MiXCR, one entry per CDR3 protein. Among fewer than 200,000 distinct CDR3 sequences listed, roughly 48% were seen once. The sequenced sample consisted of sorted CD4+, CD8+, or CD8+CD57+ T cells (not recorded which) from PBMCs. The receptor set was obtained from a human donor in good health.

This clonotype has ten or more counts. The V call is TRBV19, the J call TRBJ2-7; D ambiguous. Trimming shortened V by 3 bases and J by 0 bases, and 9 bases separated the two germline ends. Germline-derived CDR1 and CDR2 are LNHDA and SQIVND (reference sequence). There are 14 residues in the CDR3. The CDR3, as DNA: TGTGCCAGTAGTATGGGCTTTAGCTCCTACGAGCAGTACTTC. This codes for CASSMGFSSYEQYF.

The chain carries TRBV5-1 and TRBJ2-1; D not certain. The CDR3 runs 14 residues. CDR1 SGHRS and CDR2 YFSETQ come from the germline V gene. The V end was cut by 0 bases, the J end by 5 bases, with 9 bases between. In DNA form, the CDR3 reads TGCGCCAGCAGCTTGGCTTCAAAAAACAATGAGCAGTTCTTC. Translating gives CASSLASKNNEQFF.

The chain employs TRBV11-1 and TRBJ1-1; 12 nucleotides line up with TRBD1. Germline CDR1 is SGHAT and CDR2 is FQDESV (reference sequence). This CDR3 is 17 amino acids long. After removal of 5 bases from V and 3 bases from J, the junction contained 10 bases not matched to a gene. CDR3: CASSPTGTGGLDTEAFF. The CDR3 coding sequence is TGTGCCAGCAGCCCAACCGGGACAGGGGGCTTAGACACTGAAGCTTTCTTT.

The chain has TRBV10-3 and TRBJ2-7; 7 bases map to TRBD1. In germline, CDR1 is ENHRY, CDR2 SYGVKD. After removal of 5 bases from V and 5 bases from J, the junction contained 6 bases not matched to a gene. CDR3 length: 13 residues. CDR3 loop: CAISKTGTDEQYF. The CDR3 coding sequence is TGTGCCATCAGTAAAACCGGGACAGACGAGCAGTACTTC.

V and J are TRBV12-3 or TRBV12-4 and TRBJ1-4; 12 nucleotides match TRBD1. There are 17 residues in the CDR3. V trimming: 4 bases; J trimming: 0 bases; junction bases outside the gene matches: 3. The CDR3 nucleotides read TGTGCCAGCAGTTCCGGGACAGGGGGCACAACTAATGAAAAACTGTTTTTT. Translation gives CASSSGTGGTTNEKLFF.

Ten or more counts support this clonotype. This chain's CDR3 is CASSFRGQLKGYTF. The DNA of the CDR3 is TGTGCCAGCAGTTTCAGGGGACAGCTGAAGGGCTACACCTTC. V gene TRBV12-3 or TRBV12-4 combines with J gene TRBJ1-2; 7 nucleotides match TRBD1. V trimming: 3 bases; J trimming: 8 bases; junction bases outside the gene matches: 9. The CDR3 extends over 14 amino acids.

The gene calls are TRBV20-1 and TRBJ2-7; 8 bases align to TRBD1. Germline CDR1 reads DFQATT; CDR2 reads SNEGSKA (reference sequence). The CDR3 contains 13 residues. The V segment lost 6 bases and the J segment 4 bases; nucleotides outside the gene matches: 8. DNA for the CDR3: TGCAGTGCCGCGGACAGGGAGGATTACGAGCAGTACTTC. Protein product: CSAADREDYEQYF.

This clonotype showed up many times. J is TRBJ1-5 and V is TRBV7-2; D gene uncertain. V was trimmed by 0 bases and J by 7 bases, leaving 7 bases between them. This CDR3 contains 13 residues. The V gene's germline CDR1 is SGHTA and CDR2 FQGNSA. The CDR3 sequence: CASSLAPRQPQHF. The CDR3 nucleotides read TGTGCCAGCAGCTTAGCGCCCAGACAGCCCCAGCATTTT.

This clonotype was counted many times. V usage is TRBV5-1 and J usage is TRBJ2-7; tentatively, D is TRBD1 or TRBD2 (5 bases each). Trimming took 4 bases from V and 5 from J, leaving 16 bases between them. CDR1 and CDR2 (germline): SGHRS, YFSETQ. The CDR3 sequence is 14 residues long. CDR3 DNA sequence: TGCGCCAGCAGCGGGGGACCTGGGATTAACGAGCAGTACTTC. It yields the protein CASSGGPGINEQYF.

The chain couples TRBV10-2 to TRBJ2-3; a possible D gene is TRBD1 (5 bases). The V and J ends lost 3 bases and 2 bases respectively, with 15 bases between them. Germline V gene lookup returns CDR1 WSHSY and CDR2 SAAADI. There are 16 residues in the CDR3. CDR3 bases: TGCGCCAGCAGTGACCCGCAGGGCAGCTCCACAGATACGCAGTATTTT. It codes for CASSDPQGSSTDTQYF.